This section outlines one T cell receptor (beta chain) sequence together with its context. Antigen: not known. Repertoires were generated with immunoSEQ multiplex PCR, while TCRdb's copy carries only in-frame clones and drops some. The top ten clones hold about 6.3% of a sample with 50,000 to 60,000 clones, 80% of them seen once. The data are from a study of a mutant IDH1 vaccine in newly diagnosed glioma. As for the study in general: The study gave patients eight vaccinations in weeks 1, 3, 5, 7, 11, 15, 19, 23. Previous treatment comprised radiotherapy, temozolomide, or both, mostly both. Beginning 4-6 weeks after radiotherapy alone, or with temozolomide cycles, vaccination took place. Study-wide points: Pseudoprogression looked unconnected to shifts in top peripheral T cell clonotypes.

CDR1 and CDR2 from the germline V gene are MGHRA and YSYEKL. This CDR3 spans 16 amino acids. Unmatched junction bases numbered 10, after V lost 3 bases and J lost 4 bases. As for time point: week 23, last vaccination. A single vaccine dose contained 300 ug of mutant IDH1 20-mer peptide, and topical imiquimod was used with it. The sample was PBMCs, taken from a glioma patient whose treatment included an IDH1 peptide vaccine. The rearrangement links TRBV4-1 to TRBJ2-3, with 7 bases matching TRBD2. This TCR was recovered from a man in his forties with glioma. The CDR3 loop is CASSQALAGVADTQYF. CDR3 in DNA: TGCGCCAGCAGCCAGGCATTGGCGGGGGTGGCAGATACGCAGTATTTT.